Each of the 26 T cell receptor beta chains below was sequenced from the same sample in a study of cytomegalovirus exposure and HLA in healthy donors. Amplification used 60 Vbeta primers and 13 Jbeta primers. The repertoire was sequenced with immunoSEQ multiplex PCR; TCRdb's copy has only in-frame clones and lacks some. The sample consists of about 86,000 clones, over 60% of them appearing once. Sequences were obtained from PBMCs. These receptor sequences come from a female donor in good health and CMV-seronegative.

There are a few counts of this clone. V gene TRBV7-6 combines with J gene TRBJ2-2, with D unclear. The CDR3 is 14 residues long. CDR1 is SGHVS and CDR2 is FNYEAQ in the germline V gene. The V gene lost 5 bases and the J gene lost 5 bases, with 12 bases spanning the gap. The DNA of the CDR3 is TGTGCCAGCAGCCCAAGACTCCCTACCGGGGAGCTGTTTTTT. The encoded protein is CASSPRLPTGELFF.

This clone has only a few counts. One junction end disagrees with the germline gene, perhaps due to a read error. V and J are TRBV4-3 and TRBJ2-7; a weak D match, TRBD2 (6 bases). CDR3 length: 8 amino acids. The V gene's germline CDR1 is LGHNA and CDR2 YSLEER. CDR3 in amino acids: CASSPAGF. CDR3 DNA: TGCGCCAGCAGTCCGGCGGGGTTC.

For the CDR3, the DNA is TGTGCCAGCAGCTCCCTCCTACCTTGGTTCTCTGGAAACACCATATATTTT. Its protein is CASSSLLPWFSGNTIYF. The gene calls are TRBV7-6 and TRBJ1-3; D gene uncertain. This CDR3 contains 17 residues. Trimming stripped 4 bases from V and 0 bases from J, with 16 bases between. Germline CDR1 reads SGHVS; CDR2 reads FNYEAQ.

This sequence joins TRBV7-8 and TRBJ2-7, with TRBD2 matching over 12 bases. The germline CDR1 and CDR2 sequences are SGHVS and FQNEAQ. CDR3 size: 15 residues. Losses at the gene ends were 2 bases for V and 3 bases for J; bases not matched to a gene: 2. The chain's CDR3 is CASSLRLAGDYEQYF. The CDR3 DNA sequence: TGTGCCAGCAGCTTACGACTAGCGGGAGACTACGAGCAGTACTTC.

The rearrangement uses TRBV10-3 and TRBJ2-7, with 8 bases lining up with TRBD2. This CDR3 has 13 residues. The trim removed 7 bases at V and 3 bases at J, leaving 5 bases unmatched. Per germline, CDR1 ENHRY and CDR2 SYGVKD. The CDR3 coding sequence is TGTGCCATCACCGTCGCGGGGGGCTACGAGCAGTACTTC. Protein product: CAITVAGGYEQYF.

The V gene is TRBV19, the J gene TRBJ1-2; TRBD1 might be the D (5 bases). This CDR3 spans 14 amino acids. V was shortened by 5 bases and J by 4 bases, with 14 bases between the two germline ends. Germline V lookup: CDR1 LNHDA, CDR2 SQIVND (reference sequence). For the CDR3, the DNA is TGTGCCAGTAGTGCTCGCGGGGCGACCTATGGCTACACCTTC. Residues: CASSARGATYGYTF.

This chain uses TRBV7-2 with TRBJ2-7, with D perhaps TRBD2 (5 bases). The CDR3 consists of 14 residues. The germline gives CDR1 SGHTA, CDR2 FQGNSA. V was shortened by 3 bases and J by 0 bases, with 9 bases between the two germline ends. As DNA, the CDR3 is TGTGCCAGCAGCTTGGACTCAAACTCCTACGAGCAGTACTTC. The encoded protein is CASSLDSNSYEQYF. The full variable domain, in which reference TRBV7-2 and TRBJ2-7 provide the parts outside the CDR3, is GAGVSQSPSNKVTEKGKDVELRCDPISGHTALYWYRQSLGQGLEFLIYFQGNSAPDKSGLPSDRFSAERTGGSVSTLTIQRTQQEDSAVYLCASSLDSNSYEQYFGPGTRLTVT.

This chain links TRBV4-2 with TRBJ1-1, with TRBD1 identical over 10 bases. The CDR3 has 16 residues. The trim removed 0 bases at V and 5 bases at J, leaving 6 bases unmatched. The germline V gene has CDR1 LGHNA and CDR2 YNFKEQ. The CDR3 reads CASSQDLRDRGTEAFF. For the CDR3, the DNA is TGTGCCAGCAGCCAAGATCTACGGGACAGGGGTACTGAAGCTTTCTTT.

This clone was recorded a few times. The rearrangement joins TRBV4-2 to TRBJ2-6, with TRBD2 identical over 9 bases. After removal of 7 bases from V and 0 bases from J, the junction contained 13 bases not matched to a gene. The CDR3 is 19 amino acids. Germline V gene lookup returns CDR1 LGHNA and CDR2 YNFKEQ. CDR3 DNA: TGTGCCAGCACCCTCACAGCAGGTAGCGGGAGCTCTGGGGCCAACGTCCTGACTTTC. It encodes CASTLTAGSGSSGANVLTF.

The chain is built from TRBV5-1 and TRBJ1-2; D not certain. There are 15 residues in the CDR3. Trimming removed 4 bases at V and 4 bases at J, with 17 bases between. Germline CDR1 SGHRS, CDR2 YFSETQ. The CDR3 protein is CASSLDSNQGYGYTF. CDR3 DNA: TGCGCCAGCAGCCTAGACTCCAATCAAGGCTATGGCTACACCTTC. The complete variable domain, with remaining parts taken from reference TRBV5-1 and TRBJ1-2, reads KAGVTQTPRYLIKTRGQQVTLSCSPISGHRSVSWYQQTPGQGLQFLFEYFSETQRNKGNFPGRFSGRQFSNSRSEMNVSTLELGDSALYLCASSLDSNQGYGYTFGSGTRLTVV.

This chain connects TRBV4-3 to TRBJ2-1, with 9 bases matching TRBD2. With V trimmed by 0 bases and J by 5 bases, 5 bases remained unmatched. Germline loops: CDR1 LGHNA, CDR2 YSLEER. The CDR3 sequence is 16 residues long. The CDR3 is CASSQEGGGADNEQFF. Written as DNA, the CDR3 is TGCGCCAGCAGCCAAGAAGGCGGGGGGGCCGACAATGAGCAGTTCTTC.

This clone came up once. The CDR3 bases are TGTGCCAGCACCTCTAGCGACACCGGGGAGCTGTTTTTT. This sequence encodes CASTSSDTGELFF. V usage is TRBV6-6 and J usage is TRBJ2-2, with D perhaps matching TRBD2 (6 bases). The V end lost 7 bases, the J end lost 3 bases, and 9 bases lay between the germline ends. Germline loops: CDR1 MNHNY, CDR2 SVGAGI (reference sequence). This CDR3 has 13 residues.

V gene TRBV28 combines with J gene TRBJ2-3; D ambiguous. From germline, CDR1 is MDHEN and CDR2 SYDVKM. The CDR3 extends over 12 amino acids. The V and J ends lost 6 bases and 3 bases respectively, with 7 bases between them. CDR3 sequence reads: CASRPRTDTQYF. The DNA for the CDR3 is TGTGCCAGCAGACCTAGGACAGATACGCAGTATTTT.

The J gene is TRBJ2-7, the V gene TRBV10-1, with D perhaps matching TRBD2 (5 bases). The germline V gene has CDR1 WNHNN and CDR2 SYGVQD (reference sequence). The CDR3 sequence is 14 residues long. Trimming removed 6 bases at V and 4 bases at J, with 16 bases between. DNA for the CDR3: TGCGCCAGCAGCCCCTCTGAGGGAACATACGAGCAGTACTTC. It specifies CASSPSEGTYEQYF.

In its sample, this clone was seen once. V and J are TRBV7-6 and TRBJ2-1, with 11 bases matching TRBD2. The CDR3 spans 15 residues. Per germline, CDR1 SGHVS and CDR2 FNYEAQ. With V trimmed by 7 bases and J by 10 bases, 12 bases remained unmatched. CDR3: CASTPTGTSGVEQFF. DNA for the CDR3: TGTGCCAGCACCCCGACCGGGACTAGCGGAGTCGAGCAGTTCTTC.

The V and J genes are TRBV4-3 and TRBJ2-5; 10 bases match TRBD2. Trimming at V came to 4 bases and at J to 5 bases, leaving 7 bases not matched to a gene. The CDR3 has 15 amino acids. Looked up from germline, CDR1 is LGHNA and CDR2 is YSLEER. The CDR3 nucleotides are TGCGCCAGCAGCCTGAGTAGCGGGGGGTCTGAGACCCAGTACTTC. Amino acids: CASSLSSGGSETQYF.

This clone appeared a single time. V and J are TRBV9 and TRBJ2-3; TRBD2 aligns across 11 bases. Trimming cost V 0 bases and J 6 bases; bases outside gene matches: 6. The CDR3 totals 16 residues. CDR1 is SGDLS, CDR2 YYNGEE, per germline. CDR3 coding DNA: TGTGCCAGCAGCGTAGCCACTAGCGGGGGTCTGGATACGCAGTATTTT. Translated, it gives CASSVATSGGLDTQYF.

V and J are TRBV30 and TRBJ1-2, with TRBD1 as a possible D gene (5 bases). V dropped 2 bases and J dropped 5 bases, with 18 bases sitting between them. Germline assignment: CDR1 GTSNPN and CDR2 SVGIG (reference sequence). The length of the CDR3 is 15 residues. CDR3 region: CAWSTYGGSKYGYTF. DNA of the CDR3: TGTGCCTGGAGTACTTACGGGGGATCGAAGTATGGCTACACCTTC.

A few counts support this clone. The rearrangement uses TRBV5-6 and TRBJ1-1; no definite D call. Trimming removed 4 bases at V and 5 bases at J, with 9 bases between. The CDR3 totals 12 residues. Germline V gives CDR1 SGHDT, CDR2 YYEEEE. CDR3 DNA sequence: TGTGCCAGCAGCGGAAAGACAACTGAAGCTTTCTTT. Translated, it gives CASSGKTTEAFF.

The chain combines TRBV5-6 with TRBJ2-3; TRBD2 might be the D (5 bases). Trimming cost V 3 bases and J 6 bases, with 8 bases left between them. The CDR3 has 12 residues. Germline values: CDR1 SGHDT, CDR2 YYEEEE. The CDR3 spells CASSWGDDTQYF. CDR3 DNA sequence: TGTGCCAGCAGCTGGGGAGACGATACGCAGTATTTT.

The chain uses TRBV4-3 and TRBJ2-3; 7 nucleotides match TRBD2. Germline CDR1 is LGHNA and CDR2 is YSLEER. The ends lost 0 bases at V and 3 bases at J; junction bases unmatched: 9. The CDR3 is made up of 17 amino acids. This CDR3 is CASSQDWQAGFTDTQYF. CDR3 DNA: TGCGCCAGCAGCCAAGATTGGCAAGCGGGGTTTACAGATACGCAGTATTTT.

This clone occurred once. This sequence joins TRBV19 and TRBJ2-1; 7 bases are shared with TRBD2. Germline V gene data show CDR1 as LNHDA and CDR2 as SQIVND (reference sequence). The V segment lost 5 bases and the J segment 5 bases; nucleotides outside the gene matches: 3. The CDR3 is 13 amino acids. DNA of the CDR3: TGTGCCAGTAGTCTCGGGACTAACAATGAGCAGTTCTTC. Its translation: CASSLGTNNEQFF. The full variable domain, in which reference TRBV19 and TRBJ2-1 provide the parts outside the CDR3, is DGGITQSPKYLFRKEGQNVTLSCEQNLNHDAMYWYRQDPGQGLRLIYYSQIVNDFQKGDIAEGYSVSREKKESFPLTVTSAQKNPTAFYLCASSLGTNNEQFFGPGTRLTVL.

This chain joins TRBV11-3 and TRBJ2-7, with 7 bases that match TRBD1. J lost 1 base, V lost 0 bases, and 0 bases had no gene match. CDR3 length: 14 residues. Looked up from germline, CDR1 is SGHNT and CDR2 is YENEEA. In DNA form, the CDR3 reads TGTGCCAGCAGCTTAGAGGGACAGTCCTACGAGCAGTACTTC. Translated: CASSLEGQSYEQYF.

V usage is TRBV4-1 and J usage is TRBJ2-1, with TRBD2 matching over 8 bases. The CDR3 is made up of 16 amino acids. The V gene end was trimmed by 3 bases and the J gene end by 5 bases; junction bases not matched to a gene: 9. Germline CDR1 reads MGHRA; CDR2 reads YSYEKL. The CDR3 sequence is CASSQGGAGGDNEQFF. The CDR3 bases are TGCGCCAGCAGCCAGGGCGGGGCGGGGGGTGACAATGAGCAGTTCTTC.

In its sample, this clone was seen a few times. The chain recombines TRBV28 with TRBJ1-2; maybe TRBD1 (6 bases). The CDR3 loop spans 15 amino acids. Germline loops: CDR1 MDHEN, CDR2 SYDVKM. Trimming left V 3 bases short and J 4 bases short, with 15 bases between. The CDR3 DNA is TGTGCCAGCAGTTTTGGGGGCATTATGAGCTATGGCTACACCTTC. Its protein product is CASSFGGIMSYGYTF.

This clone was recorded once. V is TRBV6-1 and J is TRBJ2-7; D might be TRBD1 (5 bases). This CDR3 spans 14 amino acids. In germline, CDR1 is MNHNS, CDR2 SASEGT. V lost 0 bases to trimming and J lost 0 bases, with 6 bases between them. The CDR3 protein is CASSEAGHSYEQYF. The CDR3 nucleotides are TGTGCCAGCAGTGAAGCCGGACACTCCTACGAGCAGTACTTC.